The 27 T cell receptor beta chains given below trace back to one sample, sequenced in a study of cytomegalovirus exposure and HLA in healthy donors. Primers: 60 Vbeta forward and 13 Jbeta reverse. Clones were sequenced by immunoSEQ multiplex PCR, and TCRdb holds only the in-frame ones, with some missing. The sample has over 100,000 clones, about four fifths seen once; the top ten hold roughly 2.2%. The sequenced material came from PBMCs. The receptor source for this set is a woman between 25 and 40 years old in good health and CMV-seronegative.

This chain connects TRBV15 to TRBJ1-2; 7 bases agree with TRBD1. Germline trimming cut 0 bases from V and 4 bases from J; bases unmatched to any gene: 5. Looked up from germline, CDR1 is LNHNV and CDR2 is YYDKDF (reference sequence). This CDR3 region has 15 residues. The CDR3: CATSRDLGGVYGYTF. The CDR3 coding sequence is TGTGCCACCAGCAGAGACCTAGGGGGCGTCTATGGCTACACCTTC.

J is TRBJ2-2 and V is TRBV29-1; TRBD2 is a possible D gene (6 bases). Per the germline V gene, CDR1 is SQVTM and CDR2 is ANQGSEA. There are 15 residues in the CDR3. V lost 4 bases and J 4 bases, leaving 16 bases between the germline ends. The CDR3 DNA follows: TGCAGCGTTGTATTGGCGGGAAGATTCACCGGGGAGCTGTTTTTT. Encoded protein: CSVVLAGRFTGELFF.

This clone was seen a few times. This rearrangement joins TRBV7-3 to TRBJ1-1; unclear D gene. V was cut by 5 bases and J by 6 bases, with 16 bases left in between. This CDR3 is built from 14 residues. The germline V gene has CDR1 SGHTA and CDR2 FQGTGA. The CDR3, as DNA: TGTGCCAGCAGCCCCGGCCAGCGGACGGCTGAAGCTTTCTTT. Its translation: CASSPGQRTAEAFF.

The chain recombines TRBV9 with TRBJ2-5, with D possibly matching TRBD2 (5 bases). V gave up 3 bases and J gave up 0 bases, with 9 bases separating them. Germline CDR1 is SGDLS and CDR2 is YYNGEE. CDR3 length: 14 amino acids. CDR3 bases: TGTGCCAGCAGCGGAGCGGATTACCAAGAGACCCAGTACTTC. Translation: CASSGADYQETQYF. The full variable domain, its missing parts supplied by reference TRBV9 and TRBJ2-5, is DSGVTQTPKHLITATGQRVTLRCSPRSGDLSVYWYQQSLDQGLQFLIQYYNGEERAKGNILERFSAQQFPDLHSELNLSSLELGDSALYFCASSGADYQETQYFGPGTRLLVL.

The chain has TRBV14 and TRBJ1-5; D is perhaps TRBD1 (6 bases). In germline, CDR1 is SGHDN, CDR2 FVKESK. V gave up 1 base and J gave up 6 bases, with 7 bases separating them. This CDR3 contains 13 residues. The CDR3 sequence is CASSQARGQPQHF. CDR3 bases: TGTGCCAGCAGCCAAGCCAGGGGTCAGCCCCAGCATTTT.

V and J are TRBV6-5 and TRBJ2-7; weak D call: TRBD1 (6 bases). CDR1 is MNHEY, CDR2 SVGAGI, per germline. Trimming stripped 0 bases from V and 3 bases from J, with 9 bases between. The CDR3 is 14 amino acids. The DNA of the CDR3 is TGTGCCAGCAGTTACTCACAGGACAGCTACGAGCAGTACTTC. This codes for CASSYSQDSYEQYF.

This clone appeared once. The CDR3 DNA sequence: TGTGCCAGCAGCTTCGAGGGCCCGGACGGTGGCTACACCTTC. It encodes CASSFEGPDGGYTF. The chain couples TRBV7-9 to TRBJ1-2; unclear D gene. With 3 bases removed from V and 7 bases from J, the gap between germline ends came to 15 bases. The germline CDR1 and CDR2 sequences are SEHNR and FQNEAQ (reference sequence). The CDR3 sequence is 14 residues long. Full variable domain (missing parts from reference TRBV7-9 and TRBJ1-2): DTGVSQNPRHKITKRGQNVTFRCDPISEHNRLYWYRQTLGQGPEFLTYFQNEAQLEKSRLLSDRFSAERPKGSFSTLEIQRTEQGDSAMYLCASSFEGPDGGYTFGSGTRLTVV.

This chain uses TRBV29-1 with TRBJ1-1; 9 nucleotides agree with TRBD1. Germline CDR1 reads SQVTM; CDR2 reads ANQGSEA. This CDR3 is 12 amino acids long. V lost 7 bases, J lost 9 bases, and 9 bases stayed unmatched. CDR3 nucleotide sequence: TGCAGCGCGGACCGGGACAGGGATAAAGCTTTCTTT. Protein product: CSADRDRDKAFF.

This chain uses TRBV2 with TRBJ1-5; D gene unclear. This CDR3 region has 13 residues. Trimming took 6 bases from V and 0 from J, leaving 6 bases between them. In germline, CDR1 is SNHLY, CDR2 FYNNEI. The CDR3 region has the DNA TGTGCCAGCAGGTCTACTAGCAATCAGCCCCAGCATTTT. This translates into CASRSTSNQPQHF. The full variable domain, completed using reference TRBV2 and TRBJ1-5, is EPEVTQTPSHQVTQMGQEVILRCVPISNHLYFYWYRQILGQKVEFLVSFYNNEISEKSEIFDDQFSVERPDGSNFTLKIRSTKLEDSAMYFCASRSTSNQPQHFGDGTRLSIL.

This clone has a handful of counts. The junction shows a germline mismatch at one end, possibly a read error. The chain couples TRBV6-1 to TRBJ2-1; D could derive from TRBD1 or TRBD2 (6 bases each). Germline values: CDR1 MNHNS, CDR2 SASEGT. This CDR3 contains 16 residues. The CDR3 sequence is CAISEGEEGPYNEQFF. The DNA of the CDR3 is TGTGCCATCAGTGAGGGGGAGGAGGGACCCTACAATGAGCAGTTCTTC.

This clone came up a few times. In DNA form, the CDR3 reads TGTGCCAGCAGCGCCCTGTGGGGGGGGCAACTCTCTGGGGCCAACGTCCTGACTTTC. Its translation: CASSALWGGQLSGANVLTF. This chain joins TRBV9 and TRBJ2-6, with a weak D call TRBD2 (7 bases). The germline gives CDR1 SGDLS, CDR2 YYNGEE. Trimming took 3 bases from V and 0 from J, leaving 19 bases between them. The CDR3 totals 19 residues. Full variable domain (missing parts from reference TRBV9 and TRBJ2-6): DSGVTQTPKHLITATGQRVTLRCSPRSGDLSVYWYQQSLDQGLQFLIQYYNGEERAKGNILERFSAQQFPDLHSELNLSSLELGDSALYFCASSALWGGQLSGANVLTFGAGSRLTVL.

Concerning this clone itself: At one boundary the junction diverges from the germline segment, which might be a read error. V usage is TRBV9 and J usage is TRBJ2-7; D gene uncertain. The CDR3 covers 15 residues. Germline V gene data show CDR1 as SGDLS and CDR2 as YYNGEE. The CDR3 here is CASSVAKSSNYGQYF. The CDR3, as DNA: TGTGCCAGCAGCGTCGCCAAGTCTAGTAACTACGGGCAGTACTTC.

The rearrangement links TRBV5-1 to TRBJ2-7; D is perhaps TRBD2 (6 bases). This CDR3 spans 16 amino acids. Germline V CDR1 and CDR2: SGHRS, YFSETQ. The V gene lost 3 bases and the J gene lost 5 bases, with 21 bases spanning the gap. The CDR3 DNA follows: TGCGCCAGCAGCTGGTCCGGGGCCATCGGGGGAAACGAGCAGTACTTC. Its protein is CASSWSGAIGGNEQYF.

The chain carries TRBV7-9 and TRBJ1-1; D is perhaps TRBD1 (6 bases). There are 17 residues in the CDR3. Germline V gene sequence: CDR1 SEHNR, CDR2 FQNEAQ (reference sequence). Trimming shortened V by 5 bases and J by 3 bases, and 22 bases separated the two germline ends. For the CDR3, the DNA is TGTGCCAGCAGCCCTACTCAGGACAGCCGGTGGGACACTGAAGCTTTCTTT. Residues: CASSPTQDSRWDTEAFF.

The chain has TRBV18 and TRBJ2-1; D call uncertain. The V end lost 3 bases, the J end lost 13 bases, and 4 bases lay between the germline ends. The CDR3 is made up of 9 amino acids. CDR1 and CDR2 from the germline V gene are KGHSH and LQKENI. The CDR3: CASSPTQFF. Written as DNA, the CDR3 is TGTGCCAGCTCACCCACACAGTTCTTC. The variable domain in full, completed from reference TRBV18 and TRBJ2-1, reads NAGVMQNPRHLVRRRGQEARLRCSPMKGHSHVYWYRQLPEEGLKFMVYLQKENIIDESGMPKERFSAEFPKEGPSILRIQQVVRGDSAAYFCASSPTQFFGPGTRLTVL.

The chain couples TRBV13 to TRBJ2-3, with 13 bases identical to TRBD2. Per the germline V gene, CDR1 is PRHDT and CDR2 is FYEKMQ (reference sequence). The CDR3 contains 20 residues. V dropped 4 bases and J dropped 2; count of bases not matched to a gene: 15. The DNA for the CDR3 is TGTGCCAGCAGCTCAATCTGGACTAGCGGGAGTAGGTCCGACACAGATACGCAGTATTTT. It encodes CASSSIWTSGSRSDTDTQYF. The full variable domain, with the rest looked up from reference TRBV13 and TRBJ2-3, is AAGVIQSPRHLIKEKRETATLKCYPIPRHDTVYWYQQGPGQDPQFLISFYEKMQSDKGSIPDRFSAQQFSDYHSELNMSSLELGDSALYFCASSSIWTSGSRSDTDTQYFGPGTRLTVL.

This sequence joins TRBV10-3 and TRBJ2-3, with D possibly being TRBD2 (6 bases). V dropped 0 bases and J dropped 5 bases, with 12 bases sitting between them. Looked up from germline, CDR1 is ENHRY and CDR2 is SYGVKD. This CDR3 has 15 amino acids. The CDR3 region has the DNA TGTGCCATCAGTGAGTCGAGACTAGTAGAAGATACGCAGTATTTT. Translated, it gives CAISESRLVEDTQYF.

The chain is built from TRBV7-3 and TRBJ2-3; 13 bases align to TRBD2. The CDR3 spans 15 residues. Per the germline V gene, CDR1 is SGHTA and CDR2 is FQGTGA. V was pared by 3 bases and J by 4 bases, with 1 base of the junction left unmatched. The CDR3 DNA reads as TGTGCCAGCAGCTTGGGACTAGCGGGACCAGATACGCAGTATTTT. This gives the protein CASSLGLAGPDTQYF.

V usage is TRBV7-8 and J usage is TRBJ2-7; 8 bases map to TRBD2. CDR3 length equals 14 residues. V lost 8 bases, J lost 6 bases, and 12 bases stayed unmatched. Germline V lookup: CDR1 SGHVS, CDR2 FQNEAQ. Written as DNA, the CDR3 is TGTGCCAGCCGGCCGGCTAGCGGGCCTCGCGAGCAGTACTTC. It encodes CASRPASGPREQYF.

This sequence joins TRBV10-3 and TRBJ2-7, with 9 nucleotides matching TRBD2. Germline assignment: CDR1 ENHRY and CDR2 SYGVKD. This CDR3 is 13 amino acids long. The CDR3 DNA follows: TGTGCTTCTAGCGGGGTTAGCTCCTACGAGCAGTACTTC. Its protein product is CASSGVSSYEQYF.

The chain recombines TRBV28 with TRBJ2-7; D might be TRBD2 (5 bases). Trimming took 6 bases from V and 0 from J, leaving 18 bases between them. The germline CDR1 and CDR2 sequences are MDHEN and SYDVKM. The CDR3 contains 16 residues. The CDR3 is CASRRLGSESSYEQYF. The CDR3 DNA is TGTGCCAGCAGGAGATTAGGGAGCGAGAGCTCCTACGAGCAGTACTTC.

V is TRBV28 and J is TRBJ2-2; TRBD2 aligns across 8 bases. Trimming took 6 bases from V and 2 from J; bases not matched to a gene: 14. Looked up from germline, CDR1 is MDHEN and CDR2 is SYDVKM. The CDR3 extends over 18 amino acids. The CDR3 nucleotides read TGTGCCAGCAGCCATAAACCTCCACTAGCGGAAAACACCGGGGAGCTGTTTTTT. Encoded protein: CASSHKPPLAENTGELFF.

This clone was seen only once. The genes are TRBV5-1 and TRBJ1-5, with 7 bases identical to TRBD1. V shed 4 bases and J 3 bases; nucleotides not matched to a gene: 4. Germline V gene data show CDR1 as SGHRS and CDR2 as YFSETQ. This CDR3 contains 14 residues. CDR3 region: CASSPGTDNQPQHF. Written as DNA, the CDR3 is TGCGCCAGCAGCCCAGGGACAGACAATCAGCCCCAGCATTTT.

J is TRBJ2-5 and V is TRBV7-2, with TRBD1 matching 10 bases. Unmatched junction bases numbered 4, after V lost 5 bases and J lost 4 bases. This CDR3 region has 14 residues. Germline V gene sequence: CDR1 SGHTA, CDR2 FQGNSA. The chain's CDR3 is CASSRDRGSETQYF. CDR3 nucleotides: TGTGCCAGCAGCCGGGACAGGGGTTCAGAGACCCAGTACTTC.

Notes on this clone: The same CDR3 also results from other DNA sequences found in this sample. J is TRBJ2-5 and V is TRBV6-5; TRBD2 matches at 9 bases. Germline V gives CDR1 MNHEY, CDR2 SVGAGI. CDR3 length: 15 residues. The junction had 8 bases not matched to a gene; V was cut back by 5 bases and J by 4 bases. In DNA, the CDR3 is TGTGCCAGCAGTCTAGCGGGAATGTTACTAGAGACCCAGTACTTC. Protein sequence: CASSLAGMLLETQYF.

The chain has TRBV6-4 and TRBJ2-7, with 9 bases lining up with TRBD2. V shed 7 bases, J shed 4 bases, and the junction held 11 bases outside the gene matches. The CDR3 contains 15 residues. CDR1 is MRHNA, CDR2 SNTAGT, per germline. CDR3 protein: CASNLAGIPFYEQYF. The DNA for the CDR3 is TGTGCCAGCAACCTAGCGGGAATACCCTTTTACGAGCAGTACTTC.

The J gene is TRBJ1-1, the V gene TRBV28; TRBD1 matches 10 bases. CDR1 MDHEN and CDR2 SYDVKM come from the germline V gene. V shed 3 bases, J shed 7 bases, and the junction held 11 bases outside the gene matches. This CDR3 contains 16 residues. CDR3 nucleotides: TGTGCCAGCAGTTTCCGAACCGGGACAGGGGTAGTTGAAGCTTTCTTT. It translates to CASSFRTGTGVVEAFF.